This T cell receptor beta chain was found in a study of Ad26.COV2.S vaccination and SARS-CoV-2 variants. Across the whole study: Donor was assigned to the Ad26.COV2.S arm of trial COV1001. Ad26.COV2.S, an intramuscular injection, was given once or twice 56 days apart.

Study-level points and caveats: Whether participants received vaccine or placebo, their non-spike TCR breadth was similar.

Data came from immunoSEQ multiplex PCR; TCRdb stores just in-frame clones and leaves some out. The sample lists fewer than 400,000 clones, about 88% occurring once. The treatment here: 19 received Ad26.COV2.S at low or high dose, single or two shots; five or six received placebo; per-sample allocation not given. Samples analyzed were those drawn on day 63 after the first vaccine or placebo injection. Germline CDR1 reads LGHNA; CDR2 reads YSLEER. Trimming cost V 6 bases and J 4 bases, with 13 bases left between them. This CDR3 has 14 amino acids. Concerning this clone: Its matching antigen is unknown.

The TCR comes from a person aged 18-65 years who received the Ad26.COV2.S COVID-19 vaccine or a placebo. The sample in question was peripheral blood, obtained in a trial of Ad26.COV2.S vaccine versus placebo. The chain employs TRBV4-3 and TRBJ1-5; D gene uncertain. CDR3 sequence: CASSWGASNQPQHF. The CDR3 region has the DNA TGCGCCAGCAGTTGGGGTGCGAGTAATCAGCCCCAGCATTTT.